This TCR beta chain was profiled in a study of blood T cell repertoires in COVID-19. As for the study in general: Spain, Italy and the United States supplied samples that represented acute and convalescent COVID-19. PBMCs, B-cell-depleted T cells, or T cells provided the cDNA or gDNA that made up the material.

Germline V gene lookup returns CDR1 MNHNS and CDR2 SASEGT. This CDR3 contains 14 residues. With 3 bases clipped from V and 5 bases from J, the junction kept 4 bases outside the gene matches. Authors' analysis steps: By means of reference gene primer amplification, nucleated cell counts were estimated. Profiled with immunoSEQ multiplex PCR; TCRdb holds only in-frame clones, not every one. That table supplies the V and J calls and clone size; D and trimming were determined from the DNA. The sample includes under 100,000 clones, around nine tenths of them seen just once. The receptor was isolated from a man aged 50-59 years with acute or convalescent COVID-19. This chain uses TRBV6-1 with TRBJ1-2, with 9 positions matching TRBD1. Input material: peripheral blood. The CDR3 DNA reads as TGTGCCAGCAGTGAGGACAGGGGAGGATATGGCTACACCTTC. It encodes CASSEDRGGYGYTF.